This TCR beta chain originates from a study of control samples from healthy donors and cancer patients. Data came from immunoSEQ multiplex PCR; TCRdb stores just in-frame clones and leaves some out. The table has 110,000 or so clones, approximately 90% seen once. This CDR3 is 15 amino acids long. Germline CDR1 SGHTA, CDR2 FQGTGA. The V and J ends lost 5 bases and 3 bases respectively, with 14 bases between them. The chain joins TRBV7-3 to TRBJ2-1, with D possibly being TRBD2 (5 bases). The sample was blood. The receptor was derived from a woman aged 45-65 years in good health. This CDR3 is CASSPLAGDYNEQFF. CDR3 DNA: TGTGCCAGCAGCCCCCTCGCGGGCGACTACAATGAGCAGTTCTTC.